These 9 T cell receptor beta chains were sequenced from one sample in a study of T-cell memory formation after mild COVID-19. TCRdb reprocessed the 5' RACE reads with MiXCR, giving one entry per CDR3 protein. The repertoire includes about 130,000 distinct CDR3 sequences, approximately 5.9% of them detected once, and 2% to 2.5% sits in the top ten. The sample was PBMCs or a T cell subset sorted from them (not recorded which). The source is an adult woman who had mild COVID-19 (a few samples of this study predate the infection). Cell type and time point are not known.

J is TRBJ1-4 and V is TRBV3-1, with no clear D. V lost 1 base to trimming and J lost 7 bases, with 13 bases between them. The germline gives CDR1 LGHDT, CDR2 YNNKEL (reference sequence). This CDR3 is built from 15 residues. The CDR3 region is CASSQGSGMGEKLFF. The CDR3, as DNA: TGTGCCAGCAGCCAAGGATCCGGGATGGGTGAAAAACTGTTTTTT.

The chain has TRBV30 and TRBJ1-5, with D possibly matching TRBD1 (6 bases). The CDR3 loop spans 14 amino acids. Trimming pared 2 bases from V and 6 bases from J, leaving 14 bases between. From germline, CDR1 is GTSNPN and CDR2 SVGIG (reference sequence). The CDR3 spells CAWSSPGVGQPQHF. CDR3 sequence (DNA): TGTGCCTGGAGTTCCCCAGGGGTAGGTCAGCCCCAGCATTTT.

This clonotype was seen a few times. This chain connects TRBV12-3 or TRBV12-4 to TRBJ1-1; a possible D gene is TRBD1 (6 bases). Trimming took 5 bases from V and 0 from J, leaving 10 bases between them. This CDR3 is 14 amino acids long. The CDR3, as DNA: TGTGCCAGCAGTGGGCGGACAGTGAACACTGAAGCTTTCTTT. Translated, it gives CASSGRTVNTEAFF.

The chain employs TRBV30 and TRBJ2-3, with TRBD1 matching 8 bases. Germline CDR1 and CDR2: GTSNPN and SVGIG (reference sequence). The CDR3 consists of 13 residues. The trim removed 1 base at V and 3 bases at J, leaving 0 bases unmatched. The CDR3 loop reads CAWSGTGTDTQYF. For the CDR3, the DNA is TGTGCCTGGAGTGGGACAGGGACAGATACGCAGTATTTT.

The chain combines TRBV7-2 with TRBJ2-1; D is tentatively TRBD1 or TRBD2 (5 bases each). The germline V and J ends were trimmed by 4 bases and 0 bases, with 10 bases remaining between them. From germline, CDR1 is SGHTA and CDR2 FQGNSA. This CDR3 comprises 15 residues. CDR3 amino acids: CASSSGRTSYNEQFF. CDR3 sequence (DNA): TGTGCCAGCAGCTCGGGACGGACCTCCTACAATGAGCAGTTCTTC. The full variable domain, in which reference TRBV7-2 and TRBJ2-1 provide the parts outside the CDR3, is GAGVSQSPSNKVTEKGKDVELRCDPISGHTALYWYRQSLGQGLEFLIYFQGNSAPDKSGLPSDRFSAERTGGSVSTLTIQRTQQEDSAVYLCASSSGRTSYNEQFFGPGTRLTVL.

This clonotype was picked up a small number of times. This chain uses TRBV12-3 or TRBV12-4 with TRBJ2-1; tentatively, D is TRBD1 (5 bases). The CDR3 loop spans 14 amino acids. Trimming removed 5 bases at V and 7 bases at J, with 15 bases between. CDR3 sequence (DNA): TGTGCCAGCAGTAGGTTGGGGAAGGGGAATGAGCAGTTCTTC. It yields the protein CASSRLGKGNEQFF.

This clonotype was detected many times. The chain carries TRBV12-3 or TRBV12-4 and TRBJ2-7; D unclear. The V end lost 1 base, the J end lost 7 bases, and 8 bases lay between the germline ends. This CDR3 region has 12 residues. CDR3 region: CASSLGAGEQYF. The CDR3 bases are TGTGCCAGCAGTTTAGGGGCTGGGGAGCAGTACTTC.

This clonotype was observed many times. This chain uses TRBV5-1 with TRBJ2-1, with 8 bases fitting TRBD1. Germline CDR1 reads SGHRS; CDR2 reads YFSETQ. With V trimmed by 4 bases and J by 7 bases, 7 bases remained unmatched. The CDR3 extends over 14 amino acids. CDR3 residues: CASSPGQGTNEQFF. As DNA, the CDR3 is TGCGCCAGCAGCCCTGGACAGGGAACTAATGAGCAGTTCTTC.

This clonotype was found many times. The chain has TRBV20-1 and TRBJ2-5; 7 nucleotides line up with TRBD2. Trimming cost V 5 bases and J 0 bases; bases outside gene matches: 12. The CDR3 is 16 residues long. Germline loops: CDR1 DFQATT, CDR2 SNEGSKA (reference sequence). The CDR3 protein is CSAPLHSGSHQETQYF. CDR3 in DNA: TGCAGTGCTCCGCTCCATAGCGGGTCACACCAAGAGACCCAGTACTTC.